This T cell receptor (beta chain) is from a study of identical twins. General observations from the study: Cord blood beta clonotypes present at high abundance carried fewer insertions; no such pattern appeared in memory repertoires.

V lost 2 bases and J 0 bases, leaving 11 bases between the germline ends. There are 17 residues in the CDR3. Template switching (which added a universal primer site) was used, and cDNA carried unique molecular identifiers. Each CDR3 protein is one row after TCRdb ran MiXCR on the 5' RACE reads. The sample shows about 260,000 distinct CDR3 sequences, 5.5% to 8% of them seen only once. In its sample, this clonotype was seen a few times. Its antigen is unknown. These data were also reused for a study on yellow fever vaccine responses in identical twins.

The rearrangement links TRBV12-3 or TRBV12-4 to TRBJ2-6; no reliable D call. The sample was memory (CD45RO+) T cells sorted from blood. The clonotype comes from a woman between 18 and 30 years old in good health. CDR3 sequence reads: CASSLRLAISGANVLTF. The DNA of the CDR3 is TGTGCCAGCAGTTTAAGGTTGGCTATCTCTGGGGCCAACGTCCTGACTTTC.